The 9 T cell receptor beta chains below were found in one sample sequenced in a study of tumor and adjacent non-tumor tissue in lung cancer (dated by TCRdb to 2016 to 2018). Libraries were made using multiplex PCR. The sample was run on an Illumina HiSeq 2500. TCRbeta libraries were constructed through three rounds of nested PCR with primers (Table S4) according to protocols adapted from ARM-PCR. TCRdb ran its own pipeline on the public reads, namely fastp trimming at Q25 and MiXCR clone calling, and kept in-frame beta chains. Each entry is one CDR3 protein sequence, shown with its most common DNA and genes. The sample has roughly 140,000 distinct CDR3 sequences on record, approximately 66% of them singletons. The ten largest make up 15% to 20% of the sample. Bulk unsorted tissue served as the source for RNA extraction, and RNA quality was assessed using a NanoDrop ND-1000 and an Agilent 2100. The material sequenced was lung tumor tissue. Every receptor here comes from a man aged 60-69 years with small cell lung cancer.

Note on this clonotype: The junction differs from germline at one of its ends, possibly a read error. As DNA, the CDR3 is TGTGGCAGCAGCTCAAAGGGGGTTCAGGTGTGGGCTGAAGCTTTCTTT. It is translated as CGSSSKGVQVWAEAFF. The J gene is TRBJ1-1, the V gene TRBV6-5, with D tentatively TRBD1 (6 bases). This CDR3 contains 16 residues. The V gene's germline CDR1 is MNHEY and CDR2 SVGAGI.

Regarding this clonotype: The junction shows a germline mismatch at one end, possibly a read error. The chain links TRBV11-3 to TRBJ2-5, with a weak D call TRBD1 (7 bases). The CDR3 sequence is 14 residues long. Per germline, CDR1 SGHNT and CDR2 YENEEA. The CDR3 coding sequence is TGTGCCAGCAGCTTTTCAGGGGGGTATGCGATCCAGTATTTC. Its protein product is CASSFSGGYAIQYF.

A note on this clonotype: A single base separates this from a much larger clone, so it may be a read error. The chain combines TRBV14 with TRBJ2-1; TRBD2 matches at 7 bases. The CDR3 runs to 14 residues. CDR1 is SGHDN and CDR2 is FVKESK in the germline V gene. CDR3 in amino acids: CASSQDRGENEQLF. Written as DNA, the CDR3 is TGTGCCAGCAGCCAAGATCGGGGGGAGAATGAGCAGCTCTTC.

The rearrangement uses TRBV11-1 and TRBJ2-3; D is undetermined. V lost 2 bases, J lost 11 bases, and 20 bases lay in between. CDR1 and CDR2 from the germline V gene are SGHAT and FQDESV (reference sequence). The CDR3 has 15 amino acids. The DNA of the CDR3 is TGTGCCAGCAGCTTAACCAGCGATAGCATATATATGCAGTATTTT. Amino acids: CASSLTSDSIYMQYF.

This clonotype was observed many times. This chain connects TRBV28 to TRBJ2-3; D gene uncertain. CDR1 and CDR2 from the germline V gene are MDHEN and SYDVKM. With 6 bases removed from V and 7 bases from J, the gap between germline ends came to 11 bases. The CDR3 has 12 residues. This CDR3 reads CASSLGDNTQYF. The CDR3 DNA sequence: TGTGCCAGCAGCCTGGGTGATAATACGCAGTATTTT.

The chain recombines TRBV6-1 with TRBJ2-3, with TRBD1 matching 7 bases. CDR3 length: 17 amino acids. J gave up 4 bases and V 1 base, and 11 bases lay outside the gene matches. Germline values: CDR1 MNHNS, CDR2 SASEGT. This chain's CDR3 is CASSEGQGVRHSDTQYF. CDR3 coding DNA: TGTGCCAGCAGTGAAGGTCAGGGGGTGAGGCACTCAGATACGCAGTATTTT.

Note on this clonotype: A read error may account for a junction end that differs from germline. The J gene is TRBJ2-1, the V gene TRBV6-2 or TRBV6-3, with D perhaps TRBD2 (5 bases). Germline assignment: CDR1 MNHEY and CDR2 SVGEGT. The CDR3 is made up of 12 amino acids. In DNA, the CDR3 is TGTGCCAACAGAGGGCAGTACAATAAGCAGTTCTTC. Its protein is CANRGQYNKQFF.

Comments on this clonotype: A junction boundary mismatches the germline segment, possibly from a read error. The chain has TRBV11-3 and TRBJ2-2; the match to TRBD1 covers 8 bases. Germline CDR1 reads SGHNT; CDR2 reads YENEEA. The CDR3 has 14 amino acids. CDR3 residues: CASSWTGNIGELFF. CDR3 in DNA: TGTGCCAGCAGCTGGACAGGGAACATCGGGGAGTTGTTTTTT.

This clonotype was found a few times. The chain uses TRBV10-1 and TRBJ2-1, with D perhaps TRBD2 (7 bases). From germline, CDR1 is WNHNN and CDR2 SYGVQD (reference sequence). The CDR3 contains 17 residues. V was trimmed by 2 bases and J by 0 bases, leaving 14 bases between them. The CDR3 sequence: CASSEQAGTSSYNEQFF. As DNA, the CDR3 is TGCGCCAGCAGTGAGCAAGCGGGGACAAGCTCCTACAATGAGCAGTTCTTC.